This is a list of T cell receptor beta chains from one sample in a study of T-cell reconstitution after alpha-beta-depleted transplantation in children. In TCRdb, the PCR reads were re-called with MiXCR into one record per CDR3 protein. Counted here are roughly 570,000 distinct CDR3 sequences, 25% to 30% occurring once; the ten biggest clones make up approximately 33%. This specimen consisted of PBMCs, obtained before TCRalphabeta/CD19-depleted stem cell transplant. The receptors stem from a boy under three years old with Wiskott-Aldrich syndrome, due to receive a stem cell transplant. Each CDR3 is given without its conserved first and last residue. Clone size is given for some rows only: seen once, a few or many times, or a class if the clone is expanded.

j_call	v_call	clone_size	cdr3_length	cdr3_aa
TRBJ2-7	TRBV4-1	NA	13	ASSQDVVVLGEQY
TRBJ2-3	TRBV5-6	few	12	ASSGLRAGDTQY
TRBJ2-7	TRBV7-2	NA	11	ASSPRTGHEQY
TRBJ2-5	TRBV5-1	few	13	ASSGAVTGPETQY
TRBJ2-7	TRBV2	NA	12	ASSVERDRVQQY
TRBJ2-1	TRBV12-3/TRBV12-4	NA	16	ASSLRTSGFYSYNEQF
TRBJ1-4	TRBV6-1	NA	13	ASSEGDRLNEKLF
TRBJ1-2	TRBV6-1	NA	11	ASSTGVTYGYT
TRBJ2-7	TRBV10-3	few	10	AISPGTYEQY
TRBJ1-2	TRBV5-6	NA	13	ASSLVSGVNYGYT
TRBJ2-2	TRBV6-1	few	12	ASSDQQRRGELF
TRBJ2-1	TRBV20-1	few	11	SAGTSPYNEQF
TRBJ2-3	TRBV11-1	NA	16	ASTDRRPGTSGGDTQY
TRBJ1-3	TRBV12-3/TRBV12-4	NA	14	ASRWEAGDSGNTIY
TRBJ2-7	TRBV5-1	NA	13	ASSPAASGTYEQY
TRBJ2-5	TRBV18	NA	11	ASSPDGKETQY
TRBJ1-3	TRBV7-8	few	12	ASSLRVSGNTIY
TRBJ1-4	TRBV7-6	NA	13	ASSARQGMNEKLF
TRBJ1-1	TRBV5-1	few	12	ASSPWTVNTEAF
TRBJ2-1	TRBV4-2	NA	11	ASSRRLGYEQF
TRBJ1-2	TRBV5-1	NA	12	ASSFSDTTYGYT
TRBJ2-5	TRBV29-1	few	10	SVAQGPETQY
TRBJ1-2	TRBV5-1	NA	12	ASSFNRGLYGYT
TRBJ2-2	TRBV29-1	few	10	SANRGPGELF
TRBJ1-1	TRBV5-1	NA	13	ASSGLRGFATEAF
TRBJ2-7	TRBV5-1	NA	16	ASSRTRTSGSLPYEQY
TRBJ2-3	TRBV6-2/TRBV6-3	NA	12	ASLAGALVDTQY
TRBJ1-4	TRBV28	NA	13	ASSPPWAANEKLF
TRBJ2-5	TRBV5-1	NA	13	ASSLAGGGEETQY
TRBJ2-2	TRBV28	few	14	ASSPRGSGNTGELF
TRBJ2-7	TRBV5-1	few	12	ASSIPGQTYEQY
TRBJ2-1	TRBV5-6	once	11	ASSTGLADEQF
TRBJ2-2	TRBV20-1	few	12	SARVRKNTGELF
TRBJ1-4	TRBV20-1	NA	11	SALRYRGEKLF
TRBJ2-1	TRBV29-1	once	13	SVDYRRSSYNEQF
TRBJ2-7	TRBV7-6	NA	10	ASSQTPYEQY
TRBJ2-1	TRBV12-3/TRBV12-4	NA	13	ASNLGLAENNEQF
TRBJ2-5	TRBV6-1	few	12	ASSPPEGTQTQY
TRBJ1-1	TRBV27	NA	12	ASSYRGGGLEAF
TRBJ2-7	TRBV5-1	NA	12	ASKLLTGGDEQY
TRBJ2-5	TRBV2	NA	13	ASSVPGPVSETQY
TRBJ2-1	TRBV2	NA	14	ASSQPGLAVHNEQF
TRBJ2-2	TRBV28	few	12	ASRGGVHTGELF
TRBJ2-7	TRBV2	NA	10	ARGDNGYEQY
TRBJ2-1	TRBV29-1	NA	12	SVEGTSVYNEQF
TRBJ2-1	TRBV5-1	NA	13	ASSLVGEGWNEQF
TRBJ2-1	TRBV12-3/TRBV12-4	once	12	ASSAIDSVDEQF
TRBJ2-1	TRBV6-1	NA	13	ASSGGLGLYNEQF
TRBJ2-7	TRBV6-5	NA	11	ASSYGPSYEQY
TRBJ2-4	TRBV12-3/TRBV12-4	NA	13	ASSYPGLAKNIQY
TRBJ2-1	TRBV5-1	few	15	ASSSSVASGGYNEQF